The 5 T cell receptor beta chains in this list originate from one sample, sequenced in a study of OX40 agonist ivuxolimab in advanced cancers. TCRdb's copy holds only in-frame clones and misses some; the assay was immunoSEQ multiplex PCR. The table lists fewer than 65,000 clones, 75% to 90% of them singletons. The source was CD4+ or CD8+ T cells sorted from blood, collected in a trial of the OX40 agonist ivuxolimab. These receptors originate from an adult with an advanced solid tumor such as melanoma, head and neck, liver or kidney cancer.

J is TRBJ2-1 and V is TRBV5-1; D call uncertain. With 0 bases removed from V and 0 bases from J, the gap between germline ends came to 7 bases. The CDR3 consists of 15 residues. From germline, CDR1 is SGHRS and CDR2 YFSETQ. The CDR3 reads CASSLASPSYNEQFF. The CDR3 coding sequence is TGCGCCAGCAGCTTGGCCAGCCCCTCCTACAATGAGCAGTTCTTC.

The chain combines TRBV6-1 with TRBJ1-6; D not certain. The V gene's germline CDR1 is MNHNS and CDR2 SASEGT. Between the trimmed V and J ends, which lost 1 base and 9 bases, there was a span of 10 bases. The CDR3 totals 14 residues. The CDR3 region is CASSEVGWFSPLHF. CDR3 bases: TGTGCCAGCAGTGAAGTCGGGTGGTTTTCACCCCTCCACTTT.

The sample holds one count of this clone. This sequence joins TRBV5-4 and TRBJ2-5, with D uncertain. The germline V and J ends were trimmed by 0 bases and 2 bases, with 8 bases remaining between them. The CDR3 has 14 amino acids. Germline V lookup: CDR1 SGHNT, CDR2 YYREEE (reference sequence). The CDR3 is CASSLDALQETQYF. The CDR3 DNA follows: TGTGCCAGCAGCTTGGACGCGTTACAAGAGACCCAGTACTTC.

The chain joins TRBV30 to TRBJ2-7; D perhaps matches TRBD1 (6 bases). Germline CDR1 GTSNPN, CDR2 SVGIG (reference sequence). This CDR3 contains 16 residues. The germline V and J ends were trimmed by 3 bases and 6 bases, with 24 bases remaining between them. CDR3 coding DNA: TGTGCCTGGAGCGCTTGGGGGCTGATAGCGTCCCCCGAGCAGTACTTC. Translated: CAWSAWGLIASPEQYF.

The chain couples TRBV7-6 to TRBJ2-2, with 8 bases fitting TRBD2. The V and J ends lost 5 bases and 6 bases, in that order; junction bases with no gene match: 8. Germline assignment: CDR1 SGHVS and CDR2 FNYEAQ. The CDR3 covers 15 residues. CDR3 in DNA: TGTGCCAGCAGCACTAGCGGAGCTGTAGCCGGGGAGCTGTTTTTT. This encodes CASSTSGAVAGELFF. The full variable domain, completed using reference TRBV7-6 and TRBJ2-2, is GAGVSQSPRYKVTKRGQDVALRCDPISGHVSLYWYRQALGQGPEFLTYFNYEAQQDKSGLPNDRFSAERPEGSISTLTIQRTEQRDSAMYRCASSTSGAVAGELFFGEGSRLTVL.